The 7 T cell receptor beta chains listed next were all sequenced from one sample in a study of early T cells in non-severe SARS-CoV-2 infection. TCRdb reprocessed the 5' RACE reads via MiXCR and lists one record per CDR3 protein. The repertoire holds roughly 31,000 distinct CDR3 sequences, with about 10% as singletons. Sequenced: whole blood. All receptors derive from an adult who was a healthcare worker with PCR-confirmed SARS-CoV-2 infection or an uninfected control (not recorded which).

This clonotype was found many times. V and J are TRBV4-3 and TRBJ2-7; 7 nucleotides line up with TRBD1. Germline values: CDR1 LGHNA, CDR2 YSLEER. V lost 0 bases and J lost 0; bases outside the gene matches: 2. The length of the CDR3 is 15 residues. CDR3 DNA: TGCGCCAGCAGCCAAGAGGGACAGCTCTCCTACGAGCAGTACTTC. Translation gives CASSQEGQLSYEQYF.

This clonotype was picked up many times. The chain links TRBV12-3 or TRBV12-4 to TRBJ1-3, with D uncertain. The CDR3 sequence is 17 residues long. The V end was cut by 3 bases, the J end by 0 bases, with 15 bases between. DNA of the CDR3: TGTGCCAGCAGTTTTTATGGCACCGATAACTCTGGAAACACCATATATTTT. It translates to CASSFYGTDNSGNTIYF.

The rearrangement uses TRBV30 and TRBJ2-3; D tentatively fits TRBD1 or TRBD2 (6 bases each). Germline-derived CDR1 and CDR2 are GTSNPN and SVGIG (reference sequence). This CDR3 region has 19 residues. V lost 1 base and J 0 bases, leaving 23 bases between the germline ends. CDR3 loop: CAWSAFSGAHFSSTDTQYF. The CDR3, as DNA: TGTGCCTGGAGTGCCTTTTCGGGGGCGCATTTTTCTAGCACAGATACGCAGTATTTT.

The chain links TRBV28 to TRBJ1-1; D unresolved. Germline V gene data show CDR1 as MDHEN and CDR2 as SYDVKM. The CDR3 is made up of 11 amino acids. V was cut by 5 bases and J by 6 bases, with 7 bases left in between. CDR3 DNA sequence: TGTGCCAGCAGTAAAAGGGCTGAAGCTTTCTTT. Residues: CASSKRAEAFF. Full variable domain (rest looked up from reference TRBV28 and TRBJ1-1): DVKVTQSSRYLVKRTGEKVFLECVQDMDHENMFWYRQDPGLGLRLIYFSYDVKMKEKGDIPEGYSVSREKKERFSLILESASTNQTSMYLCASSKRAEAFFGQGTRLTVV.

This clonotype is medium-sized (0.01 to 0.1%) by share. The chain couples TRBV7-2 to TRBJ2-5; no definite D call. V was clipped by 2 bases and J by 1 base, with 2 bases between them. The CDR3 runs to 12 residues. Germline CDR1 SGHTA, CDR2 FQGNSA. CDR3 sequence reads: CASSLTQETQYF. The CDR3 DNA follows: TGTGCCAGCAGCTTAACCCAAGAGACCCAGTACTTC.

This clonotype was observed a few times. The genes are TRBV6-5 and TRBJ2-5; possibly TRBD2 for D (6 bases). The germline V and J ends were trimmed by 6 bases and 4 bases, with 18 bases remaining between them. CDR1 is MNHEY, CDR2 SVGAGI, per germline. The CDR3 spans 15 residues. The CDR3 DNA reads as TGTGCCAGCAGAGAGCTCAGGGTAGCGGCAGAGACCCAGTACTTC. Protein: CASRELRVAAETQYF.

The rearrangement uses TRBV11-1 and TRBJ2-3; 11 bases align to TRBD2. This CDR3 comprises 16 residues. Unmatched junction bases numbered 3, after V lost 3 bases and J lost 1 base. Germline V gene sequence: CDR1 SGHAT, CDR2 FQDESV (reference sequence). Here the CDR3 reads CASSFPLAGGTDTQYF. CDR3 bases: TGTGCCAGCAGCTTTCCACTAGCGGGGGGCACAGATACGCAGTATTTT. The whole variable domain, filled in from reference TRBV11-1 and TRBJ2-3, reads EAEVAQSPRYKITEKSQAVAFWCDPISGHATLYWYRQILGQGPELLVQFQDESVVDDSQLPKDRFSAERLKGVDSTLKIQPAELGDSAMYLCASSFPLAGGTDTQYFGPGTRLTVL.